This T cell receptor beta chain was captured in a study of cytomegalovirus exposure and HLA in healthy donors. The PCR had 60 Vbeta and 13 Jbeta primers. TCRdb's table, derived via immunoSEQ multiplex PCR, lists solely in-frame clones and lacks some. The top ten clones hold around 9.7% of a sample with around 110,000 clones, 55% to 75% of them seen once. Findings and caveats of the study: When analyzed later, a missense DCLRE1C variant was found to be linked to TCR beta V- and J-gene trimming. Previous analysis showed most TCR beta V segments were productive about 90% or about 30% of the time.

Details on this clone: Antigen unknown.

Sequenced material: PBMCs. This clonotype was sampled from a woman aged 40 to 50 in good health and CMV-seropositive.

CDR3 in amino acids: CASSHWTSGNQETQYF. The DNA for the CDR3 is TGTGCCAGCAGTCATTGGACTAGCGGGAACCAAGAGACCCAGTACTTC. The chain recombines TRBV28 with TRBJ2-5; 12 positions match TRBD2. V shed 5 bases and J 0 bases; nucleotides not matched to a gene: 4. There are 16 residues in the CDR3. The V gene's germline CDR1 is MDHEN and CDR2 SYDVKM.